This TCR beta chain was profiled in a study of beta chain features in type 1 diabetes. Study-level results: Moderately but significantly shorter TCRB CDR3s were found in Type 1 diabetes patients in all four CD4+ subsets. It was among patients, rather than healthy donors, that naive, central memory and Treg TCRB repertoires appeared more similar.

Since all of the isolated RNA was reverse transcribed, expressed TCRB transcripts were what got sequenced. Assay: immunoSEQ multiplex PCR; the TCRdb copy retains only in-frame clones and omits some. The sample consists of hundreds of thousands of clones, 15% of them appearing once. Note on this clone: Its antigen is as yet unknown.

The length of the CDR3 is 15 residues. V was cut by 2 bases and J by 0 bases, with 11 bases left in between. Per the germline V gene, CDR1 is SNHLY and CDR2 is FYNNEI. Sequencing was done on a sample of naive CD4+ T cells from blood. The chain links TRBV2 to TRBJ2-7, with a weak D call TRBD2 (6 bases). The sequence came from a man aged 18 to 29 in good health. The CDR3 DNA sequence: TGTGCCAGCAGTGAATGGCTAGCGCTCTCCTACGAGCAGTACTTC. Translation gives CASSEWLALSYEQYF.